This T cell receptor (beta chain) was sequenced in a study of CD8 T cells in ankylosing spondylitis. Study-wide results and caveats: A TCR beta motif of seven or eight highly homologous variants appeared characteristic of ankylosing spondylitis blood. Disease-linked clones bore a CD8+ phenotype and were relatively rare in peripheral blood. Disease-linked clones were reportedly significantly enriched in matched ankylosing spondylitis synovial fluid.

The authors made TCR beta libraries by quantitative 5'-RACE with molecular barcodes. TCRdb reprocessed the 5' RACE reads via MiXCR and lists one record per CDR3 protein. Among about 240,000 distinct CDR3 sequences listed, less than 10% were seen once. The CDR3 spans 16 residues. The trim removed 1 base at V and 3 bases at J, leaving 7 bases unmatched. This clonotype was seen repeatedly, ten times or more. The antigen remains undetermined. Sample: blood, either unsorted or a sorted T cell fraction (not recorded which). The chain employs TRBV12-3 or TRBV12-4 and TRBJ2-3; TRBD1 aligns across 7 bases. This TCR was sampled from a male donor with ankylosing spondylitis or in good health (not recorded which). Here the CDR3 DNA reads TGTGCCAGCAGTTTAGGGGCACAGGGGCGTACAGATACGCAGTATTTT. Protein: CASSLGAQGRTDTQYF.